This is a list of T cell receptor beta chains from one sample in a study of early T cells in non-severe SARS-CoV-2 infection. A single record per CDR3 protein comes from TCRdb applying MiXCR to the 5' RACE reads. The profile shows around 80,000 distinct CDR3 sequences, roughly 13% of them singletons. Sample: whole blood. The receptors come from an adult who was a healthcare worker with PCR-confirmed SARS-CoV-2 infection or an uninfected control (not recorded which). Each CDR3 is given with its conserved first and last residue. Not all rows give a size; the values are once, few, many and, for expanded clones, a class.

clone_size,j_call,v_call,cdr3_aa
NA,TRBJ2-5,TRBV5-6,CASSLRQVQETQYF
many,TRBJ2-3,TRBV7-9,CAGSFRGASTDTQYF
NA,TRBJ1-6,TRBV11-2,CASSLERQGYSPLHF
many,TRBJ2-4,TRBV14,CASAGLGDLAGLAKNIQYF
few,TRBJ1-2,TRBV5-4,CASSLSGQGGYGYTF
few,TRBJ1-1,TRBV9,CASSVGGGDRVVEAFF
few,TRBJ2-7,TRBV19,CASSPWDRGYEQYF
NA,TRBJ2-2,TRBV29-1,CSVASITGELFF
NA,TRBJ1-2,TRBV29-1,CSVPVQGYGYTF
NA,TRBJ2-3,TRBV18,CASSPTRGQVDTQYF
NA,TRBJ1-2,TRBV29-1,CSVRQGDYGYTF
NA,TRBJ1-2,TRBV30,CAWTPIGTAGVRGYTF
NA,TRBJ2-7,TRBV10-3,CAISESTGTPYEQYF
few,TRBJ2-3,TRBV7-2,CASSFRPGGPDTQYF
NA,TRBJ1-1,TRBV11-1,CASSLLRTGSGTEAFF
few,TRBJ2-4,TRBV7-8,CASSRTRLAGLAKNIQYF
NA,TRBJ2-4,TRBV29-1,CSVVERGFKNIQYF
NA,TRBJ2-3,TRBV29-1,CSVEELAADTQYF
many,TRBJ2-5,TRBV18,CASSPVGTQYF
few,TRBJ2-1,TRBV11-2,CASSGQTSRLVF
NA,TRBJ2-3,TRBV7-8,CASSSRRPGGPDTQYF
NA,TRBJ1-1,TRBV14,CASSFEGVWVTEAFF
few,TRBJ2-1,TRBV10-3,CAISGSGGALNEQFF
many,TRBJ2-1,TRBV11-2,CASSPGGNEQFF
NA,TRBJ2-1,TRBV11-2,CASGPGLGLNEQFF
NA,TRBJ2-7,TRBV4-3,CASSQSGTGAYEQYF
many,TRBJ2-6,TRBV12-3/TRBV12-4,CASSLGGAVANVLTF
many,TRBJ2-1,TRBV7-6,CASSFRAGDHNEQFF
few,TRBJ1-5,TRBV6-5,CATGTVSNQPQHF
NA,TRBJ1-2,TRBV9,CASWGDPNYGYTF
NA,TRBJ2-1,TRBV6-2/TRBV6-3,CASSPPSGVYNEQFF
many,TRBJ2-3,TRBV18,CASSPGRSQSSTDTQYF
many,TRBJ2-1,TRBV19,CASVRGREQFF
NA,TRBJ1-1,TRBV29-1,CSVEWLGSAEAFF
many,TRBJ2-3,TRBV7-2,CASSFDRATDTQYF
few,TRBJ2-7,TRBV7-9,CASSWLAGTYEQYF
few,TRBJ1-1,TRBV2,CASRDTLNTEAFF
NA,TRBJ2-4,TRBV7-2,CASSLALIGVAKNIQYF
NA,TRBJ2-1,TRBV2,CASRATSGGPNEQFF
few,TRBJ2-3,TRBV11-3,CASSLAPGSGNRADTQYF
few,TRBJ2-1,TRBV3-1,CASSQGSGGRYEQFF
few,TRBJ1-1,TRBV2,CASSEALRAVNTEAFF
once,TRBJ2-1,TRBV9,CASSPLAGGHEQFF
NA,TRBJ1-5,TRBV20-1,CSVGQGFNQPQHF
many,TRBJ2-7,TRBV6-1,CASSVAPGPYEQYF
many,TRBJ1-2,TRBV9,CASSAGPRGSPDGYTF
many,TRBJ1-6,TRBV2,CASVDRGGGNSPLHF
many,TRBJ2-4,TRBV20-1,CSALDRALAKNIQYF
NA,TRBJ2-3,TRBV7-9,CASSLETTSYF
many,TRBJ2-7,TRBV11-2,CASSLFYEQYF